The entry below gives a single TCR beta chain sequence along with its context. Antigen: not known. The data belong to a study of T cell responses to AZD1222 COVID-19 vaccine. In germline, CDR1 is SGHTA, CDR2 FQGNSA. The CDR3 is made up of 13 amino acids. Trimming shortened V by 1 base and J by 5 bases, and 8 bases separated the two germline ends. Notes on the study in general: AZD1222 recipients seropositive at baseline numbered only 6 or 7.

The data were produced by immunoSEQ multiplex PCR, yet TCRdb's version contains in-frame clones alone and is incomplete. This sample carries some 120,000 clones, 80% to 95% of them seen once, and the ten largest clones take approximately 3.1%. This clonotype was sampled from an adult in good health. The sequencing used peripheral blood, collected on day 0 of AZD1222 vaccination. This chain uses TRBV7-2 with TRBJ2-5; the D is unclear. The CDR3 nucleotides are TGTGCCAGCAGCTTAGTGTCGGCTGAGACCCAGTACTTC. It specifies CASSLVSAETQYF. Using reference TRBV7-2 and TRBJ2-5 for the parts outside the CDR3, the full variable domain is GAGVSQSPSNKVTEKGKDVELRCDPISGHTALYWYRQSLGQGLEFLIYFQGNSAPDKSGLPSDRFSAERTGGSVSTLTIQRTQQEDSAVYLCASSLVSAETQYFGPGTRLLVL.